The clone carrying this TCR beta chain has just one count. The CDR3 totals 15 residues. V was shortened by 3 bases and J by 5 bases, with 14 bases between the two germline ends. Germline V lookup: CDR1 MDHEN, CDR2 SYDVKM. The authors' processing: Estimates of nucleated cell counts were drawn from the amplification of reference gene primers. Clones were read by immunoSEQ multiplex PCR, and TCRdb kept only the in-frame ones, dropping some. That table gives V, J and clone size, and the DNA gave D and trimming. Among about 100,000 clones, 70% to 90% were seen once, and the ten largest hold around an eighth. The data were taken from a study of blood T cell repertoires in COVID-19. For the study at large: Material from acute and convalescent COVID-19 was sourced from the United States, Italy and Spain. PBMCs, B-cell-depleted T cells, or T cells were the source of the cDNA or gDNA that made up the material.

Input material: peripheral blood. V is TRBV28 and J is TRBJ2-1; tentatively, D is TRBD1 (5 bases). The TCR was taken from a man over 45 with active or convalescent COVID-19. DNA of the CDR3: TGTGCCAGCAGTTTCCAGGGAAAAAATAACAATGAGCAGTTCTTC. Protein sequence: CASSFQGKNNNEQFF.